This is a list of T cell receptor beta chains from one sample in a study of response to subunit inactivated influenza vaccine. TCRdb re-called the RT-PCR reads through MiXCR, storing one row per CDR3 protein. The sample includes 610,000 or so distinct CDR3 sequences, around 15% seen only once; the top ten take 11%. This material consisted of PBMCs from blood, taken about 12 days after vaccination. The receptors were sampled from a man over 45 who received an inactivated influenza vaccine. Both conserved end residues are part of each CDR3. D genes are given only for firm matches. Part of the rows lack a size; the others show once, few, many or a class for expanded clones.

CDR3aa,CDR3nt,d_gene,v_gene,abundance,j_gene
CASSPTTGTSGKNEQFF,TGTGCCAGCAGCCCTACAACCGGGACTAGCGGGAAGAATGAGCAGTTCTTC,TRBD2,TRBV7-8,few,TRBJ2-1
CASNPPGGGGSSSYEQYF,TGTGCCAGCAATCCCCCGGGTGGCGGGGGATCCAGCTCCTACGAGCAGTACTTC,TRBD2,TRBV28,few,TRBJ2-7
CSARKGARYEQYF,TGCAGTGCTAGGAAGGGGGCCCGATACGAGCAGTACTTC,TRBD1,TRBV20-1,few,TRBJ2-7
CASSYPGLSYEQYF,TGTGCCAGCAGTTACCCAGGACTATCCTACGAGCAGTACTTC,.,TRBV6-2/TRBV6-3,few,TRBJ2-7
CASSLQVGGLGKNIQYF,TGTGCCAGCAGCTTACAAGTTGGGGGCTTGGGCAAAAACATTCAGTACTTC,.,TRBV7-8,.,TRBJ2-4
CASRTQGQSWLETQYF,TGTGCCAGCAGAACCCAGGGACAATCCTGGTTGGAGACCCAGTACTTC,.,TRBV28,.,TRBJ2-5
CASSEITGLEAFF,TGTGCCAGCAGCGAAATAACAGGTCTTGAAGCTTTCTTT,.,TRBV7-9,few,TRBJ1-1
CASSGSSSSYNEQFF,TGTGCCAGCAGCGGGTCTTCGAGCTCCTACAATGAGCAGTTCTTC,.,TRBV11-2,.,TRBJ2-1
CASSGQGDLETQYF,TGTGCCAGCAGCGGACAGGGGGATTTAGAGACCCAGTACTTC,TRBD1,TRBV12-3/TRBV12-4,.,TRBJ2-5
CASSGGQAYQETQYF,TGTGCCAGCAGCGGGGGACAGGCGTACCAAGAGACCCAGTACTTC,TRBD1,TRBV7-9,few,TRBJ2-5
CASSGGTGPQHF,TGTGCCAGCAGCGGCGGGACAGGGCCCCAGCATTTT,TRBD1,TRBV7-2,few,TRBJ1-5
CASSLEGVRTSGANVLTF,TGCGCCAGCAGCTTAGAGGGGGTCCGAACCTCTGGGGCCAACGTCCTGACTTTC,.,TRBV5-1,many,TRBJ2-6
CASSLDPKGDTQYF,TGTGCCAGCAGCTTAGACCCCAAGGGTGATACGCAGTATTTT,.,TRBV11-2,few,TRBJ2-3